This T cell receptor (beta chain) comes out of a study of cytotoxic CD8 clonotypes in ibrutinib-treated CLL. Findings and limits, study-wide: Age-matched healthy donor levels were exceeded by baseline clonality, which tracked circulating CD8+ T-cell counts.

The method was immunoSEQ multiplex PCR; TCRdb's version includes in-frame clones alone and lacks a portion of them. Of about 49,000 clones listed, 45% to 55% are singletons. This clone was counted many times. What it recognizes is unknown. The germline V gene encodes CDR1 SGHTA and CDR2 FQGTGA. This CDR3 spans 18 amino acids. V lost 5 bases to trimming and J lost 2 bases; unmatched junction nucleotides: 12. The chain joins TRBV7-3 to TRBJ2-1, with 10 positions matching TRBD2. The clonotype comes from a human donor with chronic lymphocytic leukemia. The starting material was PBMCs, obtained after 12 months of ibrutinib treatment. CDR3: CASSVVASGSWPYNEQFF. CDR3 in DNA: TGTGCCAGCAGCGTGGTGGCTAGCGGGAGTTGGCCCTACAATGAGCAGTTCTTC.